This TCR beta chain was sequenced in a study of blood T cell repertoires in COVID-19. Method: immunoSEQ multiplex PCR; TCRdb's copy keeps in-frame clones and lacks some. Seen here are under 150,000 clones, 65% to 90% observed once, and the top ten hold approximately 10%. Germline-derived CDR1 and CDR2 are SGHKS and YYEKEE (reference sequence). The CDR3 contains 15 residues. Trimming removed 0 bases from V and 3 bases from J, with 13 bases in between. The V and J genes are TRBV5-5 and TRBJ2-7; D is possibly TRBD1 (5 bases). This clonotype was obtained from an older man with acute or convalescent COVID-19. The specimen was peripheral blood. The CDR3 here is CASSLAGQGIYEQYF. The CDR3 coding sequence is TGTGCCAGCAGCTTGGCCGGGCAGGGAATCTACGAGCAGTACTTC. Variable domain in full (rest from reference TRBV5-5 and TRBJ2-7): DAGVTQSPTHLIKTRGQQVTLRCSPISGHKSVSWYQQVLGQGPQFIFQYYEKEERGRGNFPDRFSARQFPNYSSELNVNALLLGDSALYLCASSLAGQGIYEQYFGPGTRLTVT.